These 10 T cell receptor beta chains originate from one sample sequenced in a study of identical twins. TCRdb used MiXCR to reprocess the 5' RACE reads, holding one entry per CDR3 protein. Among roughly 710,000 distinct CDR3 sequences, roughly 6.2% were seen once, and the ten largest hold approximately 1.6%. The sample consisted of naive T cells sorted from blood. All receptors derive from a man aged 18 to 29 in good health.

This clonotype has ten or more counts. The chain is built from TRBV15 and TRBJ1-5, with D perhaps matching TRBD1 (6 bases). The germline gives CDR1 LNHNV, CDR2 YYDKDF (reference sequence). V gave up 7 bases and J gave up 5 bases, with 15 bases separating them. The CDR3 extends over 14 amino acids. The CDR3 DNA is TGTGCCACCACCGACAGGACCTCGGATCAGCCCCAGCATTTT. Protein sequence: CATTDRTSDQPQHF.

CDR3 loop: CATSRKSGSYEQYF. The CDR3 DNA sequence: TGTGCCACCAGCAGGAAAAGCGGCTCCTACGAGCAGTACTTC. This chain joins TRBV15 and TRBJ2-7; a possible D gene is TRBD2 (5 bases). The V gene lost 3 bases and the J gene lost 0 bases, with 9 bases spanning the gap. The CDR3 extends over 14 amino acids. The V gene's germline CDR1 is LNHNV and CDR2 YYDKDF (reference sequence).

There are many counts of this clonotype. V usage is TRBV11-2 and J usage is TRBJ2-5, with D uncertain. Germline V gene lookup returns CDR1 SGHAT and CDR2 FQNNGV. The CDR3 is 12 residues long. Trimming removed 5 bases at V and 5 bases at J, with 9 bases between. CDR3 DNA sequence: TGTGCCAGCAGCCATGGATCGGAGACCCAGTACTTC. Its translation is CASSHGSETQYF.

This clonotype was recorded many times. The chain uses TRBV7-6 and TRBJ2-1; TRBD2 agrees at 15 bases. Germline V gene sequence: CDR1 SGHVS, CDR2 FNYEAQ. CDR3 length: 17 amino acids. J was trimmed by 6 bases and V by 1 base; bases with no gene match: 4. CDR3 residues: CASSLVEGLAGGNEQFF. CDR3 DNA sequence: TGTGCCAGCAGCTTAGTGGAGGGACTAGCGGGAGGCAATGAGCAGTTCTTC.

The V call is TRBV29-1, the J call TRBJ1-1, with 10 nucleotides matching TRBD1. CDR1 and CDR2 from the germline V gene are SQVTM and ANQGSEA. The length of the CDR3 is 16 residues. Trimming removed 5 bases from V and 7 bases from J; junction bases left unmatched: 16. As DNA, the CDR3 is TGCAGCGTTTCCGGGACAGGGGTACGGAACGGGTTTGAAGCTTTCTTT. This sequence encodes CSVSGTGVRNGFEAFF.

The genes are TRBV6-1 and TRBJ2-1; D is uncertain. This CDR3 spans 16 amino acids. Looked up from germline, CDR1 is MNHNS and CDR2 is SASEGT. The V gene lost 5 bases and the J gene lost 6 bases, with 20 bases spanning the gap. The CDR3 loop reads CASSTLPGWAANEQFF. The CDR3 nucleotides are TGTGCCAGCAGTACGCTACCCGGGTGGGCAGCCAATGAGCAGTTCTTC.

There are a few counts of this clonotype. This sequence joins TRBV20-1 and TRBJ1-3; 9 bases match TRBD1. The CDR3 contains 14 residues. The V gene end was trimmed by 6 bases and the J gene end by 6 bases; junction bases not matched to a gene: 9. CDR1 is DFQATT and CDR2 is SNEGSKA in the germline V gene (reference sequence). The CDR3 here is CSAKPGQGQNTIYF. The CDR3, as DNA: TGCAGTGCCAAACCTGGACAGGGGCAAAACACCATATATTTT.

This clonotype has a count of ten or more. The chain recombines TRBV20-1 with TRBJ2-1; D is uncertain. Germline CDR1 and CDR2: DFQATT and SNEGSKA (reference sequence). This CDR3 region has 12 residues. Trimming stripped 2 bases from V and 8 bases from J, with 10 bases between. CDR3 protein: CSARLSRDEQFF. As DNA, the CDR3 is TGCAGTGCTAGACTATCACGAGATGAGCAGTTCTTC.

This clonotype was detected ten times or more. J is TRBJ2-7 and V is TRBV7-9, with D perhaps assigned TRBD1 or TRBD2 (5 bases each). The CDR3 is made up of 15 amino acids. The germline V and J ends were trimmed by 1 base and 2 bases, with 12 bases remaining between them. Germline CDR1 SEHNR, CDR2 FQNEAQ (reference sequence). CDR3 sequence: CASSLGGTRTYEQYF. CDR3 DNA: TGTGCCAGCAGCTTAGGGGGGACGCGAACCTACGAGCAGTACTTC. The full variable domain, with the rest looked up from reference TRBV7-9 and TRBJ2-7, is DTGVSQNPRHKITKRGQNVTFRCDPISEHNRLYWYRQTLGQGPEFLTYFQNEAQLEKSRLLSDRFSAERPKGSFSTLEIQRTEQGDSAMYLCASSLGGTRTYEQYFGPGTRLTVT.

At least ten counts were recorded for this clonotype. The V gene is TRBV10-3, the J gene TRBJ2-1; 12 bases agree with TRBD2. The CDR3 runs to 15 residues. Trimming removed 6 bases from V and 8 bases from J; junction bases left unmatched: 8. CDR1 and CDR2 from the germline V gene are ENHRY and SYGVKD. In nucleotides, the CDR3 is TGTGCCATCAGGTCGTCTAGCGGGAGGGTTGATGAGCAGTTCTTC. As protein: CAIRSSSGRVDEQFF.